This TCR beta chain was observed in a study of blood T cell repertoires in COVID-19. Study-level background: Spain, Italy and the United States supplied samples that represented acute and convalescent COVID-19. PBMCs, B-cell-depleted T cells, or T cells provided the cDNA or gDNA that made up the material.

The assay was immunoSEQ multiplex PCR, and TCRdb's table has in-frame clones only and misses some. The sample records around 15,000 clones, approximately 82% being singletons. The sample holds a few counts of this clone. The CDR3 runs to 17 residues. The V gene lost 0 bases and the J gene lost 0 bases, with 16 bases spanning the gap. Germline values: CDR1 SGHKS, CDR2 YYEKEE (reference sequence). Material for sequencing was peripheral blood. The sequence derives from a man aged 35 to 55 with active or convalescent COVID-19. V gene TRBV5-5 combines with J gene TRBJ2-7; possible D gene TRBD2, 7 bases. CDR3 nucleotide sequence: TGTGCCAGCAGCTTGGTTCGGGGGGCGGACAACTCCTACGAGCAGTACTTC. This codes for CASSLVRGADNSYEQYF.